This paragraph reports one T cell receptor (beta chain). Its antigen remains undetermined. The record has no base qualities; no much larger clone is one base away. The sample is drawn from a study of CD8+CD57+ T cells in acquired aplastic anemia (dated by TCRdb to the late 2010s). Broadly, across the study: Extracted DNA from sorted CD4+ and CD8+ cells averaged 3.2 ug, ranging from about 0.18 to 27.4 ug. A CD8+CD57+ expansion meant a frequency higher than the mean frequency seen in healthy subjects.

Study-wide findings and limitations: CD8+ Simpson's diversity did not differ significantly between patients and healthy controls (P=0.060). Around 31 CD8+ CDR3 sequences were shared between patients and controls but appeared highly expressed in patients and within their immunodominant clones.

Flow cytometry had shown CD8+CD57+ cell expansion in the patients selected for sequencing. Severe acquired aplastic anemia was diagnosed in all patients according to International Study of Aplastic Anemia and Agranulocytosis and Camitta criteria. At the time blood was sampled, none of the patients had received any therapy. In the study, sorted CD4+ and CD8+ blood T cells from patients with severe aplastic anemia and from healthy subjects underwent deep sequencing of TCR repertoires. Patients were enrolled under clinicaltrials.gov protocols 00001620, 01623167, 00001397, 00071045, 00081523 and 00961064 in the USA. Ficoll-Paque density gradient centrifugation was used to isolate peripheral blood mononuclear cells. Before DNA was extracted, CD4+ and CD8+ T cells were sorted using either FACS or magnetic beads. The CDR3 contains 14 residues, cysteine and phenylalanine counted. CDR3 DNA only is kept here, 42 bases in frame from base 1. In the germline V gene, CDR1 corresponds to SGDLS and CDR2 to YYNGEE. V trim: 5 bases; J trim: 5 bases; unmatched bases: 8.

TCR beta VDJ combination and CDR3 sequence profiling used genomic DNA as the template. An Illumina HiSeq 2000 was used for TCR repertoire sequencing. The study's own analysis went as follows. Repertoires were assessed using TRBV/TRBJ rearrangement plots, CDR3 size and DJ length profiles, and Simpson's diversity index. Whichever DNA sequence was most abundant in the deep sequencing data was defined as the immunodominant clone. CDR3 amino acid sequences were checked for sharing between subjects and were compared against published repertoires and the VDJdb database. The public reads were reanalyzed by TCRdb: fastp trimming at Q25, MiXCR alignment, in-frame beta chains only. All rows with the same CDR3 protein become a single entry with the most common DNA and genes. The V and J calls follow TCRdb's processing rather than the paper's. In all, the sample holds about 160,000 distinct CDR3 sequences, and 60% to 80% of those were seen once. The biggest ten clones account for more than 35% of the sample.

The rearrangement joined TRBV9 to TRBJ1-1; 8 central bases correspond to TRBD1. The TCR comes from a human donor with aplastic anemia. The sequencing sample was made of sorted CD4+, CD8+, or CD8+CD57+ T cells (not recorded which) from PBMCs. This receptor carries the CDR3 CASSLLTGVTEAFF. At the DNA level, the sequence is TGTGCCAGCAGTCTTTTGACAGGGGTGACTGAAGCTTTCTTT.